Following are 21 T cell receptor beta chains from one sample sequenced in a study of T-cell memory formation after mild COVID-19. One entry per CDR3 protein results from TCRdb running MiXCR on the 5' RACE reads. Here the sample spans around 470,000 distinct CDR3 sequences, roughly 20% being singletons. The sample taken for sequencing was PBMCs or a T cell subset sorted from them (not recorded which). The receptors were gathered from an adult woman who had mild COVID-19 (a few samples of this study predate the infection). Cell type and time point are not known.

This clonotype was seen only a few times. The CDR3: CASSRLGAQGYTF. As DNA, the CDR3 is TGTGCCAGCAGCCGCCTGGGCGCTCAGGGCTACACCTTC. The rearrangement links TRBV12-3 or TRBV12-4 to TRBJ1-2; D is ambiguous. Between the trimmed V and J ends, which lost 6 bases and 8 bases, there was a span of 16 bases. This CDR3 contains 13 residues.

The gene calls are TRBV23-1 and TRBJ1-5; D is undetermined. TRBV23-1 is an open reading frame whose function is uncertain. The V end lost 9 bases, the J end lost 4 bases, and 7 bases lay between the germline ends. CDR3 length equals 11 residues. CDR3 bases: TGCGCCAGAAAAGGGAATCAGCCCCAGCATTTT. It is translated as CARKGNQPQHF.

A few counts support this clonotype. The V and J genes are TRBV27 and TRBJ2-7; D not certain. Trimming removed 0 bases from V and 9 bases from J, with 12 bases in between. This CDR3 has 13 residues. The germline V gene has CDR1 MNHEY and CDR2 SMNVEV (reference sequence). The CDR3 DNA reads as TGTGCCAGCAGTTTATCGTTCCGGGCTAGGCAGTACTTC. It encodes CASSLSFRARQYF.

This rearrangement joins TRBV5-6 to TRBJ2-6, with D perhaps matching TRBD2 (5 bases). Between the trimmed V and J ends, which lost 0 bases and 3 bases, there was a span of 13 bases. Germline CDR1 reads SGHDT; CDR2 reads YYEEEE. CDR3 length: 17 amino acids. The CDR3 bases are TGTGCCAGCAGCTTGGATGGCGGGTTTCGTGGGGCCAACGTCCTGACTTTC. This sequence encodes CASSLDGGFRGANVLTF.

The chain joins TRBV24-1 to TRBJ2-1, with TRBD2 as a possible D gene (6 bases). The CDR3 is 13 amino acids. The germline V gene encodes CDR1 KGHDR and CDR2 SFDVKD. Trimming cost V 6 bases and J 4 bases, with 9 bases left between them. The CDR3 here is CATSTRGYNEQFF. CDR3 sequence (DNA): TGTGCCACCAGTACACGGGGGTACAATGAGCAGTTCTTC.

V and J are TRBV12-3 or TRBV12-4 and TRBJ1-2; no firm D call. Trimming shortened V by 0 bases and J by 7 bases, and 6 bases separated the two germline ends. There are 12 residues in the CDR3. In nucleotides, the CDR3 is TGTGCCAGCAGTTTAGCGGGAGCTGGCTACACCTTC. Residues: CASSLAGAGYTF.

This clonotype was picked up a small number of times. J is TRBJ2-5 and V is TRBV3-1; D gene unclear. Germline-derived CDR1 and CDR2 are LGHDT and YNNKEL (reference sequence). Trimming removed 0 bases from V and 7 bases from J, with 9 bases in between. The CDR3 consists of 13 residues. In nucleotides, the CDR3 is TGTGCCAGCAGCCAAGACAGTCACGGGACCCAGTACTTC. It is translated as CASSQDSHGTQYF.

The chain employs TRBV5-1 and TRBJ2-2; the match to TRBD2 covers 12 bases. The CDR3 consists of 19 residues. Trimming cost V 4 bases and J 4 bases; bases outside gene matches: 14. Germline loops: CDR1 SGHRS, CDR2 YFSETQ. In DNA form, the CDR3 reads TGCGCCAGCAGCCCGGAGACTAGCGGGGGACTAATCAGCACCGGGGAGCTGTTTTTT. This encodes CASSPETSGGLISTGELFF.

This clonotype was counted between two and nine times. The chain is built from TRBV29-1 and TRBJ1-2; tentatively, D is TRBD1 (5 bases). CDR1 is SQVTM and CDR2 is ANQGSEA in the germline V gene. The CDR3 has 16 residues. Deletions cut 1 base from V and 1 base from J, with 16 bases between. CDR3 loop: CSVEGGVNSYNYGYTF. The CDR3 DNA is TGCAGCGTTGAAGGAGGGGTGAACAGTTATAACTATGGCTACACCTTC.

In DNA, the CDR3 is TGTGCCAGCAGCCCCCAATCCTACGAGCAGTACTTC. This codes for CASSPQSYEQYF. The chain carries TRBV7-2 and TRBJ2-7; D unclear. CDR3 length: 12 residues. The ends were cut back, 5 bases at V and 1 base at J, with 6 bases in the middle. Germline CDR1 is SGHTA and CDR2 is FQGNSA.

This clonotype was recorded a few times. J is TRBJ2-5 and V is TRBV3-1, with TRBD2 as a possible D gene (7 bases). CDR1 and CDR2 from the germline V gene are LGHDT and YNNKEL (reference sequence). Trimming cost V 3 bases and J 5 bases, with 13 bases left between them. This CDR3 spans 14 amino acids. The CDR3 DNA follows: TGTGCCAGCAGCCACGGGGGGCTGCGGGAGACCCAGTACTTC. Residues: CASSHGGLRETQYF.

This clonotype showed up just a few times. This chain links TRBV6-5 with TRBJ2-7; 14 bases align to TRBD2. This CDR3 is built from 15 residues. The V and J ends lost 6 bases and 6 bases, in that order; junction bases with no gene match: 7. Per the germline V gene, CDR1 is MNHEY and CDR2 is SVGAGI. In nucleotides, the CDR3 is TGTGCCAGCAGCCTGGGACTAGCGGGAGTTACCGAGCAGTACTTC. This sequence encodes CASSLGLAGVTEQYF.

This chain uses TRBV11-2 with TRBJ2-7, with 9 bases lining up with TRBD2. The CDR3 totals 15 residues. CDR1 and CDR2 from the germline V gene are SGHAT and FQNNGV. V trimming: 4 bases; J trimming: 7 bases; junction bases outside the gene matches: 11. Written as DNA, the CDR3 is TGTGCCAGCAGCTCCATTGGCGGGGGGGCGTGGGAGCAGTACTTC. This translates into CASSSIGGGAWEQYF.

The chain carries TRBV18 and TRBJ1-6, with 10 bases that match TRBD1. CDR3 length equals 17 residues. Germline V CDR1 and CDR2: KGHSH, LQKENI. Trimming cost V 1 base and J 7 bases; bases outside gene matches: 7. The CDR3 DNA reads TGTGCCAGCTCACCACGGTCCTGGACAGGGGGAAATTCACCCCTCCACTTT. Residues: CASSPRSWTGGNSPLHF.

A few counts support this clonotype. A junction end diverges from the germline sequence, so it may reflect a read error. This chain uses TRBV11-3 with TRBJ2-7; no clear D. The CDR3 runs to 11 residues. Germline CDR1 is SGHNT and CDR2 is YENEEA. The CDR3 DNA is TGTGCCAGCAGCTTAGGAGGCTTTTCAAGCTTC. Its protein product is CASSLGGFSSF.

There are a few counts of this clonotype. The J gene is TRBJ2-1, the V gene TRBV12-3 or TRBV12-4, with 15 bases aligning to TRBD2. The CDR3 consists of 17 residues. Trimming at V came to 7 bases and at J to 3 bases, leaving 7 bases not matched to a gene. The CDR3 spells CASTLGLAGGVYNEQFF. The CDR3 nucleotides are TGTGCCAGCACTCTAGGACTAGCGGGAGGGGTCTACAATGAGCAGTTCTTC.

This clonotype was counted only a few times. This CDR3 is CASSLYEAADTQYF. CDR3 sequence (DNA): TGTGCCAGCAGTTTATATGAAGCCGCAGATACGCAGTATTTT. The rearrangement uses TRBV27 and TRBJ2-3; D uncertain. The germline gives CDR1 MNHEY, CDR2 SMNVEV (reference sequence). The CDR3 has 14 amino acids. V gave up 1 base and J gave up 4 bases, with 9 bases separating them.

The gene calls are TRBV7-2 and TRBJ2-5, with TRBD2 matching over 10 bases. Germline CDR1 and CDR2: SGHTA and FQGNSA. J gave up 5 bases and V 2 bases, and 11 bases lay outside the gene matches. This CDR3 has 17 amino acids. CDR3: CASSLITSGKLGETQYF. The CDR3 nucleotides read TGTGCCAGCAGCTTAATAACTAGCGGGAAGCTAGGGGAGACCCAGTACTTC.

The chain combines TRBV7-2 with TRBJ2-1; D remains unclear. V lost 1 base and J 10 bases, leaving 11 bases between the germline ends. Per germline, CDR1 SGHTA and CDR2 FQGNSA. This CDR3 is 13 amino acids long. In DNA, the CDR3 is TGTGCCAGCAGCTTAGGTGTCAGCCGGGAGCAGTTCTTC. Its protein is CASSLGVSREQFF.

This clonotype was seen more than once but under ten times. The rearrangement links TRBV7-3 to TRBJ2-7; perhaps TRBD1 as D (5 bases). Between the trimmed V and J ends, which lost 0 bases and 3 bases, there was a span of 12 bases. Germline V gives CDR1 SGHTA, CDR2 FQGTGA. There are 15 residues in the CDR3. CDR3 sequence: CASSLTPATVYEQYF. For the CDR3, the DNA is TGTGCCAGCAGCTTAACGCCCGCGACAGTCTACGAGCAGTACTTC.

The chain couples TRBV20-1 to TRBJ2-3; D call uncertain. V shed 3 bases and J shed 4 bases, with 8 bases lying between them. The CDR3 contains 12 residues. CDR1 and CDR2 (germline): DFQATT, SNEGSKA (reference sequence). The CDR3 loop reads CSASSRPDTQYF. The CDR3 DNA follows: TGCAGTGCTAGTTCTAGACCAGATACGCAGTATTTT.